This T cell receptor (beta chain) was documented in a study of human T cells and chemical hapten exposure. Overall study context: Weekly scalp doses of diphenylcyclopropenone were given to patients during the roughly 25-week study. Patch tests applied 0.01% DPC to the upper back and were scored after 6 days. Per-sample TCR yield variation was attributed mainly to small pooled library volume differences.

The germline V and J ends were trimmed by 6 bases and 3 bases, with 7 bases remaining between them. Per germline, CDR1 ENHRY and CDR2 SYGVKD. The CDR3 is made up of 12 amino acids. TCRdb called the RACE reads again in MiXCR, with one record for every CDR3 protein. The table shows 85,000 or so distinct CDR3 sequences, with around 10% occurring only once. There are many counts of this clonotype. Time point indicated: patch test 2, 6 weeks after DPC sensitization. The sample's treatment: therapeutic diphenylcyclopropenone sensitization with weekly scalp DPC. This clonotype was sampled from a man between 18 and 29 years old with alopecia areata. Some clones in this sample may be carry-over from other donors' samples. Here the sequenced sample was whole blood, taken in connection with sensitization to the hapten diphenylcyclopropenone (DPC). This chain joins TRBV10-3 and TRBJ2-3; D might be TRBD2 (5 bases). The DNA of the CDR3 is TGTGCCATCAGGGGCGGGACAGATACGCAGTATTTT. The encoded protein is CAIRGGTDTQYF.